These 13 T cell receptor beta chains were sequenced from one sample in a study of type 1 regulatory T cells. Antigen specificity for these receptors is unknown. TCRdb reanalysed the reads using MiXCR and keeps one entry per CDR3 protein. The sample has about 68,000 distinct CDR3 sequences, nearly 65% seen once; the top ten hold 6% to 9%. What was sequenced was cultured T cells, either the whole culture or a sorted T cell fraction (not recorded which). Indicated subset: Tr1-enriched cell product generated in vitro against host alloantigens. The receptors come from a human donor in good health.

The chain uses TRBV5-1 and TRBJ2-1, with 10 bases fitting TRBD2. V lost 4 bases, J lost 7 bases, and 17 bases stayed unmatched. From germline, CDR1 is SGHRS and CDR2 YFSETQ. This CDR3 contains 18 residues. CDR3 residues: CASSQGGASGSRWNEQFF. The CDR3 DNA follows: TGCGCCAGCAGCCAGGGAGGGGCTAGCGGGAGTCGTTGGAATGAGCAGTTCTTC.

The chain is built from TRBV6-5 and TRBJ2-5; the match to TRBD2 covers 11 bases. The CDR3 consists of 17 residues. From germline, CDR1 is MNHEY and CDR2 SVGAGI. J gave up 1 base and V 6 bases, and 10 bases lay outside the gene matches. The CDR3 region is CASRGPGGLAVQETQYF. CDR3 bases: TGTGCCAGCAGAGGGCCCGGGGGACTAGCGGTCCAAGAGACCCAGTACTTC.

The chain carries TRBV27 and TRBJ2-6, with D maybe TRBD1 (6 bases). The V and J ends lost 4 bases and 2 bases respectively, with 15 bases between them. The CDR3 runs to 17 residues. From germline, CDR1 is MNHEY and CDR2 SMNVEV (reference sequence). The CDR3 spells CASSSQGVMAGANVLTF. The CDR3 nucleotides read TGTGCCAGCAGTTCACAGGGTGTAATGGCTGGGGCCAACGTCCTGACTTTC.

The chain joins TRBV20-1 to TRBJ1-1; weak D call: TRBD1 (6 bases). Looked up from germline, CDR1 is DFQATT and CDR2 is SNEGSKA (reference sequence). The CDR3 spans 13 residues. Trimming took 4 bases from V and 6 from J, leaving 15 bases between them. The DNA for the CDR3 is TGCAGTGCTACTCGGGGGGCAAGGGCTGAAGCTTTCTTT. It translates to CSATRGARAEAFF.

V gene TRBV5-1 combines with J gene TRBJ1-6; D is undetermined. V was trimmed by 6 bases and J by 11 bases, leaving 15 bases between them. The germline gives CDR1 SGHRS, CDR2 YFSETQ. The CDR3 contains 13 residues. DNA for the CDR3: TGCGCCAGCACCGATGACGGCCAACCACCCCTCCACTTT. It yields the protein CASTDDGQPPLHF. Full variable domain (missing parts from reference TRBV5-1 and TRBJ1-6): KAGVTQTPRYLIKTRGQQVTLSCSPISGHRSVSWYQQTPGQGLQFLFEYFSETQRNKGNFPGRFSGRQFSNSRSEMNVSTLELGDSALYLCASTDDGQPPLHFGNGTRLTVT.

The CDR3 region has the DNA TGTGCCAGCAGGAAGGGCGGGAGTTGGAATGAGCAGTTCTTC. Translating gives CASRKGGSWNEQFF. This chain connects TRBV28 to TRBJ2-1; 7 bases agree with TRBD2. The CDR3 spans 14 residues. Germline assignment: CDR1 MDHEN and CDR2 SYDVKM. V shed 6 bases and J 7 bases; nucleotides not matched to a gene: 9.

This rearrangement joins TRBV27 to TRBJ2-5; 7 bases are a match to TRBD2. The CDR3 is 13 amino acids. The germline CDR1 and CDR2 sequences are MNHEY and SMNVEV (reference sequence). V dropped 4 bases and J dropped 7; count of bases not matched to a gene: 6. CDR3 nucleotides: TGTGCCAGCAGTTCTCTAGCGGCCGGGACCCAGTACTTC. Residues: CASSSLAAGTQYF.

The chain recombines TRBV3-1 with TRBJ2-3, with TRBD2 identical over 11 bases. The J segment lost 2 bases and the V segment lost 6 bases, leaving 4 bases of the junction unmatched. Germline CDR1 and CDR2: LGHDT and YNNKEL (reference sequence). CDR3 length: 15 amino acids. DNA for the CDR3: TGTGCCAGCAGTCGGACTAGCGGGCCCACAGATACGCAGTATTTT. Translation: CASSRTSGPTDTQYF.

The rearrangement links TRBV6-4 to TRBJ2-2; tentative D call: TRBD1 (5 bases). The V end was cut by 5 bases, the J end by 1 base, with 11 bases between. The CDR3 has 15 amino acids. Germline V lookup: CDR1 MRHNA, CDR2 SNTAGT. DNA for the CDR3: TGTGCCAGCAGTTCCCAGGGCTGGAACACCGGGGAGCTGTTTTTT. It is translated as CASSSQGWNTGELFF.

The J gene is TRBJ2-3, the V gene TRBV20-1; D is perhaps TRBD2 (5 bases). V gave up 6 bases and J gave up 7 bases, with 11 bases separating them. The germline V gene has CDR1 DFQATT and CDR2 SNEGSKA (reference sequence). The CDR3 length is 11 residues. CDR3 bases: TGCAGTGCCCTACCCGGGAATACGCAGTATTTT. Translation: CSALPGNTQYF.

The chain links TRBV5-6 to TRBJ2-1, with D unclear. Germline CDR1 reads SGHDT; CDR2 reads YYEEEE. V lost 2 bases and J lost 8, with 20 bases in between. The CDR3 sequence is 16 residues long. The CDR3 here is CASSFPPDRIWDEQFF. CDR3 nucleotides: TGTGCCAGCAGCTTCCCCCCAGACCGGATCTGGGATGAGCAGTTCTTC.

This rearrangement joins TRBV2 to TRBJ2-1; D gene unclear. Per germline, CDR1 SNHLY and CDR2 FYNNEI. V was clipped by 4 bases and J by 4 bases, with 14 bases between them. The CDR3 contains 15 residues. The chain's CDR3 is CASSVGFRQYNEQFF. As DNA, the CDR3 is TGTGCCAGCAGTGTGGGTTTCCGTCAATACAATGAGCAGTTCTTC.

The chain recombines TRBV28 with TRBJ1-3; 7 bases are a match to TRBD1. V trimming: 2 bases; J trimming: 2 bases; junction bases outside the gene matches: 15. The CDR3 consists of 19 residues. Germline V gives CDR1 MDHEN, CDR2 SYDVKM. The CDR3 sequence: CASSLVTGANGQAGNTIYF. The CDR3 DNA sequence: TGTGCCAGCAGTTTAGTAACAGGGGCTAATGGGCAGGCTGGAAACACCATATATTTT. The variable domain in full, completed from reference TRBV28 and TRBJ1-3, reads DVKVTQSSRYLVKRTGEKVFLECVQDMDHENMFWYRQDPGLGLRLIYFSYDVKMKEKGDIPEGYSVSREKKERFSLILESASTNQTSMYLCASSLVTGANGQAGNTIYFGEGSWLTVV.